Following are 10 T cell receptor beta chains from one sample sequenced in a study of PD-1 blockade in classical Hodgkin lymphoma. Data came from immunoSEQ multiplex PCR; TCRdb stores just in-frame clones and leaves some out. The table shows over 10,000 clones, with around four fifths occurring only once. Every patient relapsed after autologous stem cell transplantation, and brentuximab vedotin exposure varied. Here the sequenced sample was peripheral blood mononuclear cells (PBMCs), taken at baseline. The receptor set was obtained from a human donor with classical Hodgkin lymphoma.

V and J are TRBV6-1 and TRBJ2-7, with a tentative D call TRBD2 (5 bases). The CDR3 spans 13 residues. V lost 1 base and J lost 3, with 7 bases in between. Germline assignment: CDR1 MNHNS and CDR2 SASEGT. DNA of the CDR3: TGTGCCAGCAGTGAAGGGGAGTACTACGAGCAGTACGTC. It specifies CASSEGEYYEQYV.

V is TRBV30 and J is TRBJ1-2; weak D call: TRBD1 (6 bases). Trimming stripped 1 base from V and 4 bases from J, with 13 bases between. The germline V gene has CDR1 GTSNPN and CDR2 SVGIG (reference sequence). The CDR3 is made up of 14 amino acids. In DNA, the CDR3 is TGTGCCTGGAGTGCGGACACAGGGTTCTATGGCTACACCTTC. Encoded protein: CAWSADTGFYGYTF.

This chain joins TRBV27 and TRBJ2-1, with D maybe TRBD2 (6 bases). Trimming left V 5 bases short and J 3 bases short, with 20 bases between. CDR1 and CDR2 from the germline V gene are MNHEY and SMNVEV (reference sequence). The length of the CDR3 is 17 residues. The CDR3 region has the DNA TGTGCCAGCAGTGGGTTTTTGAGCGGGCAACTCTACAATGAGCAGTTCTTC. Translation gives CASSGFLSGQLYNEQFF.

This clone has only a few counts. The chain uses TRBV2 and TRBJ1-3; TRBD1 is a possible D gene (5 bases). CDR1 and CDR2 from the germline V gene are SNHLY and FYNNEI. V shed 4 bases and J shed 0 bases, with 10 bases lying between them. The CDR3 extends over 15 amino acids. The CDR3 is CASSAEGNSGNTIYF. CDR3 in DNA: TGTGCCAGCAGTGCTGAGGGGAACTCTGGAAACACCATATATTTT.

The V gene is TRBV11-2, the J gene TRBJ2-2; D is unclear. Trimming pared 1 base from V and 0 bases from J, leaving 3 bases between. CDR1 is SGHAT and CDR2 is FQNNGV in the germline V gene. CDR3 length: 14 residues. CDR3 region: CASSLVANTGELFF. CDR3 nucleotides: TGTGCCAGCAGCTTAGTAGCGAACACCGGGGAGCTGTTTTTT.

This chain joins TRBV6-5 and TRBJ1-5; 7 positions agree with TRBD1. V lost 6 bases to trimming and J lost 5 bases; unmatched junction nucleotides: 10. Germline-derived CDR1 and CDR2 are MNHEY and SVGAGI. The CDR3 is made up of 15 amino acids. The chain's CDR3 is CASSKKTGRHQPQHF. The CDR3 bases are TGTGCCAGCAGCAAGAAGACAGGGCGTCATCAGCCCCAGCATTTT.

This clone has just a few counts. V and J are TRBV13 and TRBJ2-7; 10 nucleotides match TRBD1. In germline, CDR1 is PRHDT, CDR2 FYEKMQ (reference sequence). The CDR3 has 14 amino acids. V gave up 4 bases and J gave up 6 bases; unmatched junction bases: 6. The CDR3 region has the DNA TGTGCCAGCAGCTCGACAGGGGGCGGTAGCGAGCAGTACTTC. Amino acids: CASSSTGGGSEQYF. Together with reference TRBV13 and TRBJ2-7, the CDR3 gives the full variable domain: AAGVIQSPRHLIKEKRETATLKCYPIPRHDTVYWYQQGPGQDPQFLISFYEKMQSDKGSIPDRFSAQQFSDYHSELNMSSLELGDSALYFCASSSTGGGSEQYFGPGTRLTVT.

The chain recombines TRBV27 with TRBJ1-1, with D unresolved. V dropped 5 bases and J dropped 7 bases, with 14 bases sitting between them. The CDR3 sequence is 13 residues long. Per the germline V gene, CDR1 is MNHEY and CDR2 is SMNVEV (reference sequence). The CDR3 reads CASSPPWAFEAFF. The CDR3 nucleotides read TGTGCCAGCAGTCCCCCATGGGCCTTTGAAGCTTTCTTT.

The genes are TRBV7-8 and TRBJ2-5; D might be TRBD2 (6 bases). The CDR3 is 15 residues long. Germline loops: CDR1 SGHVS, CDR2 FQNEAQ. Trimming removed 1 base from V and 2 bases from J, with 11 bases in between. CDR3 region: CASSLERDSQETQYF. DNA for the CDR3: TGTGCCAGCAGCTTAGAACGGGACTCGCAAGAGACCCAGTACTTC.

The CDR3 nucleotides read TGCGCCAGCAGCCGTGACTTCAGCGGGAGGAGAACAGATACGCAGTATTTT. The encoded protein is CASSRDFSGRRTDTQYF. The chain joins TRBV4-3 to TRBJ2-3; TRBD2 agrees at 9 bases. The germline V gene encodes CDR1 LGHNA and CDR2 YSLEER. V shed 4 bases, J shed 3 bases, and the junction held 11 bases outside the gene matches. This CDR3 has 17 amino acids.